This TCR beta chain was captured in a study of T cells in Graves' hyperthyroidism and ophthalmopathy (dated by TCRdb to between 2017 and 2020). Looking at the study overall: Peripheral blood was collected at initial diagnosis, before any treatment. Prospective prediction of ophthalmopathy was tested in an independent validation cohort consisting of 18 to 20 hyperthyroidism patients and 15 or so patients who later progressed to ophthalmopathy. The 100 or so discovery patients were divided at random into training and test sets in a 7:3 ratio. The paper describes TCR Vbeta CDR3 sequencing of around 140 peripheral blood samples, made up of roughly 40 ophthalmopathy patients, roughly 75 hyperthyroidism patients and around 17 progressor patients. TCR V-J signatures able to tell the groups apart were searched for in a discovery cohort of around 95 patients, of whom over 40 had Graves' ophthalmopathy and 55 to 65 had stable Graves' hyperthyroidism. Following sampling, methimazole starting at 30 mg daily was given to hyperthyroidism patients, and high-dose intravenous methylprednisolone was given to ophthalmopathy patients. In about six Graves' hyperthyroidism patients, the study also compared T-cell repertoires from thyroid tissue with T-cell repertoires from blood. Study-wide findings and limitations: Blood samples also contained most of the expanded thyroid clonotypes (frequency above 0.001), which suggests that blood repertoires may reflect thyroid immune responses. During validation, the model predicted progression to ophthalmopathy a median of around 6 months ahead of onset, with almost 71% sensitivity and roughly 72% specificity. No statistical method was used to set the sample size in advance, and investigators knew the group allocation. A model built on a 13 V-J signature distinguished ophthalmopathy from stable hyperthyroidism, reaching around 88% sensitivity and about 81% specificity in cross-validation and 80%/75% in testing.

Amplification of TCR beta CDR3 regions was carried out from RNA transcripts. The TCR CDR3 was subjected to a first round of RT-PCR using the HTBI primer set and the Qiagen OneStep RT-PCR kit. A second multiplex PCR round built the libraries, followed by size selection and purification. Sequencing of the libraries was done on an Illumina HiSeq2000 using paired-end 100 bp reads. Concerning the study's data processing: SOAPnuke was used to process the raw data, throwing out any read that contained adapters or uncalled bases, had a mean Phred below 15, or lacked an exact constant-primer or identifier match. High-quality paired reads were merged with COPE v1.2.5, and unique nucleotide sequences were defined as clonotypes. Clonotypes were aligned to IMGT TRBV, TRBD and TRBJ reference segments using MiTCR v1.1. Analysis was restricted to V-J combinations with a frequency above 0.0001, which covered approximately 99% of repertoires. The TCS score was defined as F50 (clonal expansion) divided by E x V (chaos), with BLOSUM62-based TCRdist calculated between CDR3 peptides within each V-J. Welch's t-statistics and random forest reduced 514 V-J features to 13, which were used in a naive Bayes classifier (R e1071). In TCRdb, the public reads were trimmed at Q25 with fastp and aligned with MiXCR, with productive beta chains retained. Entries that share a CDR3 protein sequence are merged under the most common genes and DNA. TCRdb, not the authors, supplied the V and J calls. The sample contains about 580,000 distinct CDR3 sequences, roughly 14% of them found a single time. The ten top clones hold around 5.4% of the sample.

This clonotype was counted at least ten times. There is no known antigen for this receptor. No quality values exist for individual bases; no much larger clone is one base distant. The CDR3 sequence holds 14 residues, the cysteine and phenylalanine included. Only CDR3 DNA is held: 42 bases, read in frame from base 1. The germline V gene provides CDR1 KGHSH and CDR2 LQKENI. V ends up 5 bases short and J 3 bases short, with an unmatched junction base count of 6. The hyperthyroidism patients were between 18 and 65 years old and newly diagnosed, with a disease duration of less than 2 months. The study excluded patients with uncontrolled infections, other autoimmune diseases, pregnancy or lactation. Clinical symptoms, serum thyroxine and TRAb, thyroid ultrasound, and orbital computed tomography formed the basis for the diagnoses. Blood from progressor patients was collected at the time of first diagnosis with hyperthyroidism, before any ophthalmopathy symptoms had appeared. Ficoll-Paque density gradient centrifugation was used to isolate PBMCs from about 9 ml of fresh peripheral blood. Patients classed as progressors first received a Graves' hyperthyroidism diagnosis and then went on to develop ophthalmopathy during follow-up. Total RNA was extracted with Trizol reagent, and quality was checked on an Agilent 2100 Bioanalyzer.

The specimen was blood. The chain was built from TRBV18 and TRBJ1-2, with TRBD1 matching 7 junction bases. The sequence came from a woman aged 25 to 39 with Graves' hyperthyroidism that later progressed to Graves' ophthalmopathy. Here is the DNA: TGTGCCAGCTCAGCCGGGACAGCGGACTATGGCTACACCTTC. It encodes CASSAGTADYGYTF. With the portions outside the CDR3 filled from the reference TRBV18 and TRBJ1-2 genes, the complete variable region becomes NAGVMQNPRHLVRRRGQEARLRCSPMKGHSHVYWYRQLPEEGLKFMVYLQKENIIDESGMPKERFSAEFPKEGPSILRIQQVVRGDSAAYFCASSAGTADYGYTFGSGTRLTVV.